This T cell receptor (beta chain) was captured in a study of blood T cell repertoires in COVID-19. Germline V gene lookup returns CDR1 LNHDA and CDR2 SQIVND (reference sequence). The CDR3 totals 14 residues. V gave up 3 bases and J gave up 0 bases, with 8 bases separating them. For recovered donors of Cohort 3, there were two negative PCRs, clearance, or symptom resolution. Per the original data handling: The assay estimated nucleated cells by amplifying reference gene primers. Produced via immunoSEQ multiplex PCR; TCRdb's table is partial and in-frame only. The DNA was the basis for D and trimming; V, J and clone size are from that table. The sample has over 250,000 clones; around 91% are singletons.

The chain carries TRBV19 and TRBJ1-2, with D unresolved. The material sequenced was PBMCs or T cells enriched from blood (not recorded which). The TCR originated in a woman under 30 who had recovered from COVID-19. CDR3 in amino acids: CASSMKGANYGYTF. CDR3 DNA sequence: TGTGCCAGTAGTATGAAGGGAGCTAACTATGGCTACACCTTC. Filled out from reference TRBV19 and TRBJ1-2, the complete variable domain reads DGGITQSPKYLFRKEGQNVTLSCEQNLNHDAMYWYRQDPGQGLRLIYYSQIVNDFQKGDIAEGYSVSREKKESFPLTVTSAQKNPTAFYLCASSMKGANYGYTFGSGTRLTVV.